The 19 T cell receptor beta chains given below trace back to one sample, sequenced in a study of blood T cell repertoires in COVID-19. Profiled with immunoSEQ multiplex PCR; TCRdb holds only in-frame clones, not every one. The profile shows 250,000 or so clones, 75% to 90% of them singletons. Sequenced: peripheral blood. The receptor set was obtained from a man under 40 with active or convalescent COVID-19.

The gene calls are TRBV12-5 and TRBJ1-5, with D maybe TRBD1 (6 bases). Trimming removed 0 bases at V and 6 bases at J, with 6 bases between. Germline V gene lookup returns CDR1 LGHNT and CDR2 FRNRAP. The CDR3 length is 13 residues. CDR3 bases: TGTGCTAGTGGTTTGGTACAGGGTCAGCCCCAGCATTTT. Amino acid sequence: CASGLVQGQPQHF.

V gene TRBV5-6 combines with J gene TRBJ2-5; 14 nucleotides align to TRBD2. Germline V CDR1 and CDR2: SGHDT, YYEEEE. V lost 9 bases, J lost 5 bases, and 18 bases stayed unmatched. The length of the CDR3 is 18 residues. The CDR3 is CATGPLGTSGGSPETQYF. The CDR3 bases are TGTGCCACCGGACCTCTCGGGACTAGCGGGGGATCGCCGGAGACCCAGTACTTC. Complete variable domain (other parts from reference TRBV5-6 and TRBJ2-5): DAGVTQSPTHLIKTRGQQVTLRCSPKSGHDTVSWYQQALGQGPQFIFQYYEEEERQRGNFPDRFSGHQFPNYSSELNVNALLLGDSALYLCATGPLGTSGGSPETQYFGPGTRLLVL.

V and J are TRBV27 and TRBJ2-5, with TRBD2 as a possible D gene (6 bases). The V and J ends lost 1 base and 1 base respectively, with 10 bases between them. Per the germline V gene, CDR1 is MNHEY and CDR2 is SMNVEV (reference sequence). This CDR3 has 15 residues. This CDR3 is CASSLFQGLQETQYF. The CDR3 DNA reads TGTGCCAGCAGTTTATTCCAGGGACTCCAAGAGACCCAGTACTTC.

The V call is TRBV29-1, the J call TRBJ2-1, with D maybe TRBD1 (5 bases). The V gene lost 5 bases and the J gene lost 5 bases, with 7 bases spanning the gap. The CDR3 runs 11 residues. Looked up from germline, CDR1 is SQVTM and CDR2 is ANQGSEA. This CDR3 is CSVSRDNEQFF. The CDR3 coding sequence is TGCAGCGTTTCCAGGGACAATGAGCAGTTCTTC.

The CDR3 nucleotides read TGTGCCAGCAGTCGCGGGGGGTACGAGCAGTACTTC. It is translated as CASSRGGYEQYF. This rearrangement joins TRBV27 to TRBJ2-7; the match to TRBD2 covers 8 bases. CDR1 and CDR2 (germline): MNHEY, SMNVEV (reference sequence). This CDR3 has 12 residues. V was pared by 5 bases and J by 4 bases, with 1 base of the junction left unmatched.

The chain carries TRBV5-1 and TRBJ1-1; D not resolved. The CDR3 has 14 amino acids. Trimming took off 0 bases at V and 1 base at J, with 7 bases between the two ends. Germline lookup yields CDR1 SGHRS and CDR2 YFSETQ. Here the CDR3 reads CASSLVGGNTEAFF. DNA of the CDR3: TGCGCCAGCAGCTTGGTTGGAGGGAACACTGAAGCTTTCTTT.

The J gene is TRBJ1-1, the V gene TRBV6-6; 8 nucleotides line up with TRBD1. The junction had 5 bases not matched to a gene; V was cut back by 5 bases and J by 0 bases. The CDR3 runs to 15 residues. The germline V gene has CDR1 MNHNY and CDR2 SVGAGI (reference sequence). The DNA of the CDR3 is TGTGCCAGCAGTACTCGACAGGGGCTGAACACTGAAGCTTTCTTT. It is translated as CASSTRQGLNTEAFF.

This chain links TRBV19 with TRBJ2-1, with D unclear. This CDR3 has 15 amino acids. V was cut by 5 bases and J by 4 bases, with 15 bases left in between. Germline V gene sequence: CDR1 LNHDA, CDR2 SQIVND (reference sequence). CDR3 nucleotide sequence: TGTGCCAGTAGTTCCCAACCCCTAGATTACAATGAGCAGTTCTTC. This encodes CASSSQPLDYNEQFF. The full variable domain, completed using reference TRBV19 and TRBJ2-1, is DGGITQSPKYLFRKEGQNVTLSCEQNLNHDAMYWYRQDPGQGLRLIYYSQIVNDFQKGDIAEGYSVSREKKESFPLTVTSAQKNPTAFYLCASSSQPLDYNEQFFGPGTRLTVL.

The CDR3 spells CASRPNSGTPAFF. The CDR3 bases are TGTGCCAGCAGACCAAACTCAGGGACACCGGCTTTCTTT. The V and J genes are TRBV7-9 and TRBJ1-1; possible D gene TRBD1, 6 bases. The germline V gene has CDR1 SEHNR and CDR2 FQNEAQ (reference sequence). This CDR3 is built from 13 residues. V lost 6 bases to trimming and J lost 11 bases, with 19 bases between them.

For the CDR3, the DNA is TGTGCCAGCAGCGACGGGACAGGGAGAGCAGATACGCAGTATTTT. Its translation: CASSDGTGRADTQYF. V usage is TRBV2 and J usage is TRBJ2-3, with TRBD1 matching 9 bases. Trimming took 6 bases from V and 4 from J; bases not matched to a gene: 8. The CDR3 runs to 15 residues. Germline-derived CDR1 and CDR2 are SNHLY and FYNNEI.

This clone was counted only a few times. The V call is TRBV5-6, the J call TRBJ1-2, with D possibly being TRBD1 (5 bases). There are 14 residues in the CDR3. Germline lookup yields CDR1 SGHDT and CDR2 YYEEEE. V lost 4 bases to trimming and J lost 8 bases, with 18 bases between them. The CDR3 protein is CASSQDSSYGGYTF. Here the CDR3 DNA reads TGTGCCAGCAGCCAAGACAGCTCCTATGGAGGCTACACCTTC.

This rearrangement joins TRBV19 to TRBJ1-2; TRBD1 matches 8 bases. From germline, CDR1 is LNHDA and CDR2 SQIVND (reference sequence). V lost 3 bases to trimming and J lost 7 bases; unmatched junction nucleotides: 10. This CDR3 contains 15 residues. CDR3 nucleotide sequence: TGTGCCAGTAGTATGCAAGGACAGGGAAGAAGTGGCTACACCTTC. This codes for CASSMQGQGRSGYTF.

V usage is TRBV11-2 and J usage is TRBJ2-5, with 9 bases identical to TRBD2. The CDR3 spans 15 residues. Germline V gives CDR1 SGHAT, CDR2 FQNNGV. Trimming cost V 6 bases and J 4 bases; bases outside gene matches: 9. CDR3 in DNA: TGTGCCAGCAGAAATGGCGGGGGGGCTTCAGAGACCCAGTACTTC. It specifies CASRNGGGASETQYF.

The chain uses TRBV3-1 (or the pseudogene TRBV3-2) and TRBJ1-1, with 9 bases fitting TRBD1. Losses at the gene ends were 8 bases for V and 1 base for J; bases not matched to a gene: 11. The CDR3 has 16 residues. The V gene's germline CDR1 is LGHDT and CDR2 YNNKEL (reference sequence). The CDR3: CASSSRGTGTNTEAFF. The CDR3 DNA follows: TGTGCCAGCTCTTCAAGGGGGACAGGGACGAACACTGAAGCTTTCTTT.

The rearrangement joins TRBV27 to TRBJ1-1; 7 positions match TRBD1. J lost 10 bases, V lost 6 bases, and 17 bases had no gene match. The CDR3 is made up of 15 amino acids. The germline V gene encodes CDR1 MNHEY and CDR2 SMNVEV (reference sequence). The CDR3 DNA is TGTGCCAGCAGAGGCCCCCGGGACAGAAAGCAGGGAGCTTTCTTT. Translating gives CASRGPRDRKQGAFF.

The count of this clone is one. The chain joins TRBV7-6 to TRBJ2-3, with TRBD2 matching 12 bases. Trimming took 5 bases from V and 4 from J; bases not matched to a gene: 4. The CDR3 is 15 residues long. Per the germline V gene, CDR1 is SGHVS and CDR2 is FNYEAQ. CDR3 sequence: CASSALAGGADTQYF. Written as DNA, the CDR3 is TGTGCCAGCAGCGCCCTAGCGGGGGGGGCAGATACGCAGTATTTT. Together with reference TRBV7-6 and TRBJ2-3, the CDR3 gives the full variable domain: GAGVSQSPRYKVTKRGQDVALRCDPISGHVSLYWYRQALGQGPEFLTYFNYEAQQDKSGLPNDRFSAERPEGSISTLTIQRTEQRDSAMYRCASSALAGGADTQYFGPGTRLTVL.

The V call is TRBV2, the J call TRBJ1-2; tentative D call: TRBD1 (5 bases). V was pared by 1 base and J by 12 bases, with 12 bases between. The CDR3 sequence is 12 residues long. Germline CDR1 reads SNHLY; CDR2 reads FYNNEI. Written as DNA, the CDR3 is TGTGCCAGCAGTGAAGGGAGCCGGGGGAACACCTTC. Translated: CASSEGSRGNTF.

This chain uses TRBV11-2 with TRBJ2-1; TRBD2 matches at 9 bases. V trimming: 2 bases; J trimming: 2 bases; junction bases outside the gene matches: 1. The CDR3 is 15 amino acids. Germline V gene data show CDR1 as SGHAT and CDR2 as FQNNGV. CDR3 region: CASSLRLAAYNEQFF. In nucleotides, the CDR3 is TGTGCCAGCAGCTTACGACTAGCGGCCTACAATGAGCAGTTCTTC.

This sequence joins TRBV6-5 and TRBJ2-2; D may be TRBD2 (6 bases). Between the trimmed V and J ends, which lost 8 bases and 6 bases, there was a span of 13 bases. CDR3 length equals 13 residues. Germline lookup yields CDR1 MNHEY and CDR2 SVGAGI. This CDR3 is CASDGGHPGELFF. For the CDR3, the DNA is TGTGCCAGCGACGGGGGTCATCCCGGGGAGCTGTTTTTT.